Each of the 26 T cell receptor beta chains below was sequenced from the same sample in a study of blood T cell repertoires in COVID-19. Using immunoSEQ multiplex PCR, the repertoire was profiled, and TCRdb retains in-frame clones only, with some absent. This sample yields about 98,000 clones, of which about 89% are seen a single time; 10% belongs to the top ten. Sequencing used peripheral blood. These receptors were taken from a man aged 45-65 years with acute or convalescent COVID-19.

About this clone: Relative to the germline gene, one junction end is altered; a read error may explain this. The V and J genes are TRBV6-5 and TRBJ2-1, with 8 bases fitting TRBD1. Germline V gene lookup returns CDR1 MNHEY and CDR2 SVGAGI. The CDR3 runs 13 residues. The CDR3 sequence is CASSSDRASQRVF. CDR3 nucleotide sequence: TGTGCCAGCAGTTCGGACAGGGCCTCCCAGAGGGTCTTC.

This clone showed up just a few times. The same CDR3 arises from other DNA sequences in this sample as well. V usage is TRBV2 and J usage is TRBJ2-3, with 11 bases lining up with TRBD2. Germline CDR1 SNHLY, CDR2 FYNNEI. The ends lost 6 bases at V and 2 bases at J; junction bases unmatched: 4. The CDR3 has 15 residues. CDR3 loop: CASSPGLADTDTQYF. In DNA form, the CDR3 reads TGTGCCAGCAGCCCGGGACTAGCGGACACAGATACGCAGTATTTT. The full variable domain, in which reference TRBV2 and TRBJ2-3 provide the parts outside the CDR3, is EPEVTQTPSHQVTQMGQEVILRCVPISNHLYFYWYRQILGQKVEFLVSFYNNEISEKSEIFDDQFSVERPDGSNFTLKIRSTKLEDSAMYFCASSPGLADTDTQYFGPGTRLTVL.

The chain uses TRBV7-6 and TRBJ1-1, with TRBD1 matching over 7 bases. The ends lost 3 bases at V and 8 bases at J; junction bases unmatched: 15. The V gene's germline CDR1 is SGHVS and CDR2 FNYEAQ. The CDR3 is 16 residues long. CDR3 nucleotide sequence: TGTGCCAGCAGCTTGAATCCGGTTGGGCCAGGGGGGGAAGCTTTCTTT. Amino acid sequence: CASSLNPVGPGGEAFF.

The gene calls are TRBV7-9 and TRBJ1-2; no reliable D call. This CDR3 comprises 14 residues. CDR1 is SEHNR, CDR2 FQNEAQ, per germline (reference sequence). Trimming cost V 0 bases and J 4 bases, with 9 bases left between them. CDR3: CASSLAGVGYGYTF. Here the CDR3 DNA reads TGTGCCAGCAGCTTAGCCGGGGTCGGCTATGGCTACACCTTC.

This clone showed up just a few times. This rearrangement joins TRBV12-5 to TRBJ2-1, with 11 bases fitting TRBD2. Germline CDR1 reads LGHNT; CDR2 reads FRNRAP. Losses at the gene ends were 3 bases for V and 2 bases for J; bases not matched to a gene: 6. The CDR3 is made up of 17 amino acids. Written as DNA, the CDR3 is TGTGCTAGTGGTTTACGACTAGCGGGAACTACCTACAATGAGCAGTTCTTC. Translating gives CASGLRLAGTTYNEQFF.

The CDR3 nucleotides are TGTGCCAGCAGCAAAAAAAATGCCCCACCGGCCTGGACTAGCGGGAGGGTTAGCGAGCAGTACTTC. It codes for CASSKKNAPPAWTSGRVSEQYF. This sequence joins TRBV27 and TRBJ2-7, with TRBD2 matching 15 bases. Germline CDR1 MNHEY, CDR2 SMNVEV (reference sequence). The junction had 27 bases not matched to a gene; V was cut back by 6 bases and J by 6 bases. The CDR3 spans 22 residues.

The V call is TRBV27, the J call TRBJ1-2; perhaps TRBD1 as D (6 bases). V was trimmed by 2 bases and J by 6 bases, leaving 7 bases between them. This CDR3 region has 12 residues. Looked up from germline, CDR1 is MNHEY and CDR2 is SMNVEV (reference sequence). The chain's CDR3 is CASSLTGNGYTF. The DNA of the CDR3 is TGTGCCAGCAGTTTAACAGGGAATGGCTACACCTTC.

This rearrangement joins TRBV27 to TRBJ1-6; D is uncertain. The CDR3 is 17 amino acids. Germline CDR1 reads MNHEY; CDR2 reads SMNVEV (reference sequence). V was trimmed by 1 base and J by 5 bases, leaving 15 bases between them. The CDR3 region has the DNA TGTGCCAGCAGTTTATTGGGTGGAGGTGGGGATAATTCACCCCTCCACTTT. Its translation is CASSLLGGGGDNSPLHF.

A note on this clone: This CDR3 is also generated by other DNA sequences in the sample. J is TRBJ1-1 and V is TRBV18; D gene uncertain. Germline loops: CDR1 KGHSH, CDR2 LQKENI. The CDR3 has 14 residues. Trimming took 3 bases from V and 2 from J, leaving 10 bases between them. CDR3 DNA sequence: TGTGCCAGCTCACCCCGGGAAGGCAACACTGAAGCTTTCTTT. This encodes CASSPREGNTEAFF.

The chain employs TRBV11-3 and TRBJ2-2, with 7 bases lining up with TRBD1. This CDR3 contains 18 residues. V shed 5 bases, J shed 3 bases, and the junction held 15 bases outside the gene matches. The germline V gene has CDR1 SGHNT and CDR2 YENEEA. The CDR3 region is CASSGTNARQGDTGELFF. DNA for the CDR3: TGTGCCAGCAGCGGAACCAATGCTCGACAGGGAGACACCGGGGAGCTGTTTTTT.

The V gene is TRBV9, the J gene TRBJ2-3; the match to TRBD2 covers 14 bases. With 3 bases clipped from V and 6 bases from J, the junction kept 6 bases outside the gene matches. The CDR3 spans 16 residues. Germline-derived CDR1 and CDR2 are SGDLS and YYNGEE. The CDR3 DNA reads as TGTGCCAGCAGCGGAGGGACTAGCGGGAGAGGGGATACGCAGTATTTT. Translating gives CASSGGTSGRGDTQYF.

This clone was found a few times. This chain uses TRBV7-9 with TRBJ2-5; 7 positions agree with TRBD2. This CDR3 has 14 amino acids. V shed 5 bases, J shed 5 bases, and the junction held 8 bases outside the gene matches. CDR1 and CDR2 from the germline V gene are SEHNR and FQNEAQ (reference sequence). The CDR3 region is CASSNRTRAETQYF. DNA of the CDR3: TGTGCCAGCAGCAACCGGACTAGGGCGGAGACCCAGTACTTC.

CDR3 residues: CASSYSPNTGELFF. The CDR3 DNA reads TGTGCCAGCAGTTACTCTCCAAACACCGGGGAGCTGTTTTTT. V usage is TRBV6-6 and J usage is TRBJ2-2; D ambiguous. Trimming stripped 0 bases from V and 2 bases from J, with 4 bases between. The CDR3 length is 14 residues. CDR1 MNHNY and CDR2 SVGAGI come from the germline V gene (reference sequence).

This chain joins TRBV5-6 and TRBJ2-7; a weak D match, TRBD1 (5 bases). Per the germline V gene, CDR1 is SGHDT and CDR2 is YYEEEE. The CDR3 spans 16 residues. V lost 0 bases and J 1 base, leaving 14 bases between the germline ends. CDR3 loop: CASSLDQGRFSYEQYF. The CDR3 nucleotides read TGTGCCAGCAGCTTGGATCAGGGTCGATTTTCCTACGAGCAGTACTTC. Full variable domain (outside the CDR3, taken from reference TRBV5-6 and TRBJ2-7): DAGVTQSPTHLIKTRGQQVTLRCSPKSGHDTVSWYQQALGQGPQFIFQYYEEEERQRGNFPDRFSGHQFPNYSSELNVNALLLGDSALYLCASSLDQGRFSYEQYFGPGTRLTVT.

The chain combines TRBV11-2 with TRBJ1-1; D call uncertain. Per the germline V gene, CDR1 is SGHAT and CDR2 is FQNNGV. Trimming removed 1 base from V and 0 bases from J, with 3 bases in between. This CDR3 region has 13 residues. The DNA for the CDR3 is TGTGCCAGCAGCTTAGGGCTGAACACTGAAGCTTTCTTT. Amino acids: CASSLGLNTEAFF.

The chain carries TRBV4-1 and TRBJ1-4; 9 bases align to TRBD1. The junction had 9 bases not matched to a gene; V was cut back by 0 bases and J by 10 bases. The germline V gene encodes CDR1 MGHRA and CDR2 YSYEKL. The CDR3 consists of 16 residues. The CDR3, as DNA: TGCGCCAGCAGCCAAGAACAAGGGACAGGGAAGCTAAAACTGTTTTTT. Amino acids: CASSQEQGTGKLKLFF.

CDR3 coding DNA: TGTGCCAGCAGCGGGACAGGGCTTGGTGAGCAGTACTTC. Protein product: CASSGTGLGEQYF. The chain joins TRBV2 to TRBJ2-7, with 9 bases fitting TRBD1. Germline loops: CDR1 SNHLY, CDR2 FYNNEI. The CDR3 length is 13 residues. Unmatched junction bases numbered 7, after V lost 6 bases and J lost 7 bases.

This chain links TRBV19 with TRBJ1-2; no clear D. Germline values: CDR1 LNHDA, CDR2 SQIVND (reference sequence). The CDR3 extends over 10 amino acids. V was clipped by 8 bases and J by 9 bases, with 10 bases between them. The CDR3 DNA reads as TGTGCCAGTGGCCCCAGTCGCTACACCTTC. Its protein product is CASGPSRYTF.

The chain joins TRBV19 to TRBJ2-5, with 9 bases identical to TRBD1. J was trimmed by 0 bases and V by 5 bases; bases with no gene match: 7. Germline-derived CDR1 and CDR2 are LNHDA and SQIVND (reference sequence). CDR3 length: 16 residues. Here the CDR3 reads CASSLTGGSYQETQYF. The CDR3 DNA reads as TGTGCCAGTAGTCTCACAGGGGGCTCGTACCAAGAGACCCAGTACTTC.

V gene TRBV11-2 combines with J gene TRBJ2-1; 9 bases are a match to TRBD1. This CDR3 comprises 14 residues. With V trimmed by 5 bases and J by 4 bases, 3 bases remained unmatched. The germline V gene encodes CDR1 SGHAT and CDR2 FQNNGV. Here the CDR3 reads CASSPGQGYNEQFF. CDR3 DNA: TGTGCCAGCAGCCCGGGACAGGGATACAATGAGCAGTTCTTC.

J is TRBJ1-1 and V is TRBV6-5; 9 bases line up with TRBD1. CDR1 MNHEY and CDR2 SVGAGI come from the germline V gene. The CDR3 is made up of 13 amino acids. J lost 8 bases, V lost 6 bases, and 7 bases had no gene match. As DNA, the CDR3 is TGTGCCAGCAGGCCCGGGACAGGGTCCGAAGCTTTCTTT. Its translation: CASRPGTGSEAFF.

The genes are TRBV5-1 and TRBJ2-7; possible D gene TRBD2, 5 bases. The CDR3 loop spans 15 amino acids. Deletions cut 2 bases from V and 3 bases from J, with 15 bases between. Germline V CDR1 and CDR2: SGHRS, YFSETQ. The CDR3 DNA reads TGCGCCAGCAGCTTCGGGGATCTGGAACACTACGAGCAGTACTTC. Translation: CASSFGDLEHYEQYF.

The chain has TRBV25-1 and TRBJ2-2; TRBD1 is a possible D gene (6 bases). The CDR3 totals 13 residues. Trimming removed 3 bases at V and 8 bases at J, with 10 bases between. CDR1 is MGHDK, CDR2 SYGVNS, per germline. CDR3 loop: CASSDDRLGELFF. The CDR3 DNA sequence: TGTGCCAGCAGTGACGACAGGTTGGGGGAGCTGTTTTTT.

The count of this clone is one. The chain combines TRBV6-1 with TRBJ2-6; D is unresolved. Germline values: CDR1 MNHNS, CDR2 SASEGT. V was pared by 3 bases and J by 0 bases, with 6 bases between. The CDR3 length is 15 residues. CDR3 sequence: CASSERGSGANVLTF. The DNA of the CDR3 is TGTGCCAGCAGTGAGAGAGGCTCTGGGGCCAACGTCCTGACTTTC.

The V and J genes are TRBV5-1 and TRBJ2-1; 8 nucleotides agree with TRBD2. Germline trimming cut 1 base from V and 4 bases from J; bases unmatched to any gene: 4. Per germline, CDR1 SGHRS and CDR2 YFSETQ. The CDR3 has 15 amino acids. This chain's CDR3 is CASSLLAGSYNEQFF. CDR3 coding DNA: TGCGCCAGCAGCTTGTTAGCGGGATCTTACAATGAGCAGTTCTTC. Variable domain in full (rest from reference TRBV5-1 and TRBJ2-1): KAGVTQTPRYLIKTRGQQVTLSCSPISGHRSVSWYQQTPGQGLQFLFEYFSETQRNKGNFPGRFSGRQFSNSRSEMNVSTLELGDSALYLCASSLLAGSYNEQFFGPGTRLTVL.

This clone was observed once. V and J are TRBV2 and TRBJ2-2, with D unresolved. V dropped 6 bases and J dropped 9 bases, with 8 bases sitting between them. There are 11 residues in the CDR3. CDR1 and CDR2 from the germline V gene are SNHLY and FYNNEI. The CDR3 region has the DNA TGTGCCAGCAGGACTCGTAGGGAGCTGTTTTTT. This gives the protein CASRTRRELFF.